The present T cell receptor (beta chain) was sequenced within a study of Graves' ophthalmopathy and Graves' hyperthyroidism. Study details: The study drew peripheral blood at initial diagnosis, before any treatment.

10 ml of fresh blood yielded the PBMCs by density gradient. In its sample, this clonotype was seen many times. This CDR3 has 14 residues. The germline V gene encodes CDR1 SGHRS and CDR2 YFSETQ. Trimming pared 4 bases from V and 4 bases from J, leaving 12 bases between. Beta-chain TCR CDR3 regions were amplified from RNA transcripts. HTBI primers primed a first-round RT-PCR, and a second-round multiplex PCR followed. A single record per CDR3 protein comes from TCRdb applying MiXCR to the multiplex PCR reads. The sample has about 39,000 distinct CDR3 sequences, roughly 52% seen once. This sequence was found in an adult woman with stable Graves' hyperthyroidism. Sequenced input: peripheral blood. The V call is TRBV5-1, the J call TRBJ1-3; D possibly corresponds to TRBD1 (6 bases). CDR3 DNA sequence: TGCGCCAGCAGCCCTCGGACAGACGGAAACACCATATATTTT. Translating it yields CASSPRTDGNTIYF. The full variable domain, its missing parts supplied by reference TRBV5-1 and TRBJ1-3, is KAGVTQTPRYLIKTRGQQVTLSCSPISGHRSVSWYQQTPGQGLQFLFEYFSETQRNKGNFPGRFSGRQFSNSRSEMNVSTLELGDSALYLCASSPRTDGNTIYFGEGSWLTVV.